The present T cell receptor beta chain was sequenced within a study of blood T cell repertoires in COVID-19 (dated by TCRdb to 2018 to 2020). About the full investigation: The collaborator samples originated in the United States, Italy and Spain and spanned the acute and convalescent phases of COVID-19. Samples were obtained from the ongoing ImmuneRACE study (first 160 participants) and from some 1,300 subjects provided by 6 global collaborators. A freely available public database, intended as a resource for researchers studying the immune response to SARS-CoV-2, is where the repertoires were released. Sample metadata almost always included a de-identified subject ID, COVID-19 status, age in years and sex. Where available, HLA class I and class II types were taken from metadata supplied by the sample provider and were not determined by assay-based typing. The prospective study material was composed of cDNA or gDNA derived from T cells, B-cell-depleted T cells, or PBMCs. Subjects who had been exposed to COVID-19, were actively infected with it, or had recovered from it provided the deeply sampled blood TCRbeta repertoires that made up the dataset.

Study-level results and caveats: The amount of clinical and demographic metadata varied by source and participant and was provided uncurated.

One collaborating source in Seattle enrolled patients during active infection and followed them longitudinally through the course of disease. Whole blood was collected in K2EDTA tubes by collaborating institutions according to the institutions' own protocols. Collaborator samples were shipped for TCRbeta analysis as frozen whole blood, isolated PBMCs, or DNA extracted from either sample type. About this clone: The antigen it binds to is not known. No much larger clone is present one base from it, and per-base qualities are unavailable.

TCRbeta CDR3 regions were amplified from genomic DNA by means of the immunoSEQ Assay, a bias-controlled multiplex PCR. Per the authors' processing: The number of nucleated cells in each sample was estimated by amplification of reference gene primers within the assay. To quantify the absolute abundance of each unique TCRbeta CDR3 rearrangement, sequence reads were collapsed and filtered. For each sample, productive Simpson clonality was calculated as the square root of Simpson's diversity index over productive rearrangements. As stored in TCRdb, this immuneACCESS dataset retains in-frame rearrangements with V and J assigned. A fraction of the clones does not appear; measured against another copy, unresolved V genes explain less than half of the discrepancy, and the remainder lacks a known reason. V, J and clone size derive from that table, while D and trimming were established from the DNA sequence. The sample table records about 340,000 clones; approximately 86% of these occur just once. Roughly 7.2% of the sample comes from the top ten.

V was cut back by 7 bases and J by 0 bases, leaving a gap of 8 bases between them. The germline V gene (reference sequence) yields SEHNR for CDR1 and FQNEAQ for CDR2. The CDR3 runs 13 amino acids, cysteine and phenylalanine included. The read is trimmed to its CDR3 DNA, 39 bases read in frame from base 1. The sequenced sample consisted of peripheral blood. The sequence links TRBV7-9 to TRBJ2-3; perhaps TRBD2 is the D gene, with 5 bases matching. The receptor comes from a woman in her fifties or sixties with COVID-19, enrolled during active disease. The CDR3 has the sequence CASNLASTDTQYF. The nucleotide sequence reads TGTGCCAGCAATCTAGCCAGCACAGATACGCAGTATTTT.